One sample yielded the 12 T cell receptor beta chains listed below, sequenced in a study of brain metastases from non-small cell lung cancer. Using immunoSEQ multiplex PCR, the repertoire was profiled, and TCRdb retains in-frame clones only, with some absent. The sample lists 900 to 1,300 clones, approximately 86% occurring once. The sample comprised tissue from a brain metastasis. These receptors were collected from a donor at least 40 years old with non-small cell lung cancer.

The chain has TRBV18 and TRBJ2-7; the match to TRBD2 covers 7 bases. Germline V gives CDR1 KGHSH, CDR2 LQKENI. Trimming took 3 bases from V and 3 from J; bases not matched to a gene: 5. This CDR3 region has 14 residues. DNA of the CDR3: TGTGCCAGCTCACCGGGAGGGAGGGTCTACGAGCAGTACTTC. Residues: CASSPGGRVYEQYF.

CDR3 residues: CASSKAGVSTDTQYF. In DNA, the CDR3 is TGTGCCAGTAGTAAGGCGGGAGTCAGCACAGATACGCAGTATTTT. The rearrangement joins TRBV19 to TRBJ2-3; 7 bases align to TRBD2. The trim removed 4 bases at V and 0 bases at J, leaving 4 bases unmatched. This CDR3 contains 15 residues. Germline V CDR1 and CDR2: LNHDA, SQIVND (reference sequence). Combining the CDR3 with reference TRBV19 and TRBJ2-3 gives the whole variable domain DGGITQSPKYLFRKEGQNVTLSCEQNLNHDAMYWYRQDPGQGLRLIYYSQIVNDFQKGDIAEGYSVSREKKESFPLTVTSAQKNPTAFYLCASSKAGVSTDTQYFGPGTRLTVL.

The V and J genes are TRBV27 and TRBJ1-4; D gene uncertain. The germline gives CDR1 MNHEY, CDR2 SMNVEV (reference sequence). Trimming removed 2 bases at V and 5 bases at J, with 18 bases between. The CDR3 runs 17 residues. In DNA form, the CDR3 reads TGTGCCAGCAGTTTAAGGTGGCGCCCTCTGGAAAATGAAAAACTGTTTTTT. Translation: CASSLRWRPLENEKLFF.

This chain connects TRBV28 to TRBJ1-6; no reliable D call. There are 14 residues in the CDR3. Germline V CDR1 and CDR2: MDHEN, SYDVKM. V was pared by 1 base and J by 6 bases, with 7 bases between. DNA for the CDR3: TGTGCCAGCAGTTTATTACAGTTTAATTCACCCCTCCACTTT. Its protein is CASSLLQFNSPLHF.

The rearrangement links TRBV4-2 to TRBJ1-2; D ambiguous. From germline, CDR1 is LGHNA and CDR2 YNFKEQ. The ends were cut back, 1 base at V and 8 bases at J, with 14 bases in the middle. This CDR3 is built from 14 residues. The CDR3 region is CASSQVGTTTGYTF. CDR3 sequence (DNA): TGTGCCAGCAGCCAAGTGGGAACTACTACCGGCTACACCTTC.

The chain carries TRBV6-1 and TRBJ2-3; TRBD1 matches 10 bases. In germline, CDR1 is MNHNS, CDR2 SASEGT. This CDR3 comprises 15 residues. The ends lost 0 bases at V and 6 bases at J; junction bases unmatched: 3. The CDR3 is CASSEATGGADTQYF. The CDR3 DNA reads TGTGCCAGCAGTGAAGCGACAGGGGGCGCGGATACGCAGTATTTT.

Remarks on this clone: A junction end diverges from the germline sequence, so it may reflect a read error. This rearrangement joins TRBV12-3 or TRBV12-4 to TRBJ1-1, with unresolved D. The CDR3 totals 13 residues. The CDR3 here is CASSLGFDTEAFF. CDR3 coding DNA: TGTGCCAGCAGTTTGGGATTTGACACTGAAGCTTTTTTT.

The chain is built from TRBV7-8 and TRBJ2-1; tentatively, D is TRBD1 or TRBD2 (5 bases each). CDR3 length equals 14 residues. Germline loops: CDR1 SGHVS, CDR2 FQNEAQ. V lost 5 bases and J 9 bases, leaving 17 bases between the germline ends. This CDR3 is CASSQDILGTEQFF. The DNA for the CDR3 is TGTGCCAGCAGCCAGGATATCTTAGGGACTGAGCAGTTCTTC.

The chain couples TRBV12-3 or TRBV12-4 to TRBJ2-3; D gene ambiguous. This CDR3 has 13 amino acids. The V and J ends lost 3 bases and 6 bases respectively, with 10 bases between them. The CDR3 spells CASSFRARDTQYF. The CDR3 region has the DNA TGTGCCAGCAGTTTTCGGGCTCGCGATACGCAGTATTTT.

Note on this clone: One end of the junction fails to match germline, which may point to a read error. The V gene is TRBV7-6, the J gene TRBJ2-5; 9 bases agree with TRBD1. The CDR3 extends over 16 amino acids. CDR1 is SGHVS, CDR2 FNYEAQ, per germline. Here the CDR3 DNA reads TGTGCCAGCAGCTCCGGGAGTTGGACAGGGGAAGAGACTCAGTACTTC. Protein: CASSSGSWTGEETQYF.

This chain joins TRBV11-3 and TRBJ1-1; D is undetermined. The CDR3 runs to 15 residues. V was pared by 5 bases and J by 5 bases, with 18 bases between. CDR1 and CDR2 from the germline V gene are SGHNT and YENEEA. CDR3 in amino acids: CASSPQDKVITEAFF. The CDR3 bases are TGTGCCAGCAGCCCCCAGGATAAGGTAATTACTGAAGCTTTCTTT. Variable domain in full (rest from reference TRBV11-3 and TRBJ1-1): EAGVVQSPRYKIIEKKQPVAFWCNPISGHNTLYWYLQNLGQGPELLIRYENEEAVDDSQLPKDRFSAERLKGVDSTLKIQPAELGDSAVYLCASSPQDKVITEAFFGQGTRLTVV.

This CDR3 reads CASSLREGVPTEAFF. The CDR3 DNA sequence: TGCGCCAGCAGCCTCCGGGAAGGGGTCCCCACTGAAGCTTTCTTT. The gene calls are TRBV4-1 and TRBJ1-1, with D maybe TRBD1 (5 bases). Germline-derived CDR1 and CDR2 are MGHRA and YSYEKL. Trimming cost V 4 bases and J 4 bases, with 16 bases left between them. This CDR3 is 15 amino acids long.